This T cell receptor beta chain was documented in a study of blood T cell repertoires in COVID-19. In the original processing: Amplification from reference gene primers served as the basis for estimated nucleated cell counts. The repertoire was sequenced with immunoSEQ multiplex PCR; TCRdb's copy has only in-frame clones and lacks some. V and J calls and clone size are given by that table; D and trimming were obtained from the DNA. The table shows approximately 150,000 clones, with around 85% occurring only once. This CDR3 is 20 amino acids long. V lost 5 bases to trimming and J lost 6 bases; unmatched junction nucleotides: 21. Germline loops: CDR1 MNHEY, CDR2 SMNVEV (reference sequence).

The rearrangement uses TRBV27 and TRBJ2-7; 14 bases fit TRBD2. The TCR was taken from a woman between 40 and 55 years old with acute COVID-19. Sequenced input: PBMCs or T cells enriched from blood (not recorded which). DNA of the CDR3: TGTGCCAGCAGTCCCAACCTAGGACTAGCGGGGGGATCGAGGGGTTCCGAGCAGTACTTC. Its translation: CASSPNLGLAGGSRGSEQYF.